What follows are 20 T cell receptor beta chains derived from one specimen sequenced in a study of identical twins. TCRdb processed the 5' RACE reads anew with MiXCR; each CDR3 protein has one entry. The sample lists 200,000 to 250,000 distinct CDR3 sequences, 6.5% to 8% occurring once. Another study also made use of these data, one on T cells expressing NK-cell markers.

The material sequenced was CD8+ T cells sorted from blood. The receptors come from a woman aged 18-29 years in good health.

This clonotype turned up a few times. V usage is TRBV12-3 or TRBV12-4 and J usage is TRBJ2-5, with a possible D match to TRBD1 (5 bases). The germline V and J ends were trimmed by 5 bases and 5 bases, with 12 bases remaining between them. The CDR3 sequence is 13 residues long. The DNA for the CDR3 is TGTGCCAGCAGTCCCGCAGGGCTGGAGACCCAGTACTTC. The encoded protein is CASSPAGLETQYF.

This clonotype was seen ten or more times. The CDR3 DNA is TGTGCCAGCAGCGTAGCCATGACTAATTCACCCCTCCACTTT. Translating it yields CASSVAMTNSPLHF. This chain uses TRBV9 with TRBJ1-6; D is ambiguous. CDR3 length equals 14 residues. With 0 bases removed from V and 6 bases from J, the gap between germline ends came to 7 bases. Germline assignment: CDR1 SGDLS and CDR2 YYNGEE.

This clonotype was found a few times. The CDR3 DNA reads as TGTGCCAGCAGCTTACTTACTAGCGGGTTCCCAGATACGCAGTATTTT. Its translation: CASSLLTSGFPDTQYF. The V and J genes are TRBV7-2 and TRBJ2-3; 9 positions agree with TRBD2. The CDR3 is made up of 16 amino acids. Trimming took 2 bases from V and 4 from J; bases not matched to a gene: 7. Germline-derived CDR1 and CDR2 are SGHTA and FQGNSA.

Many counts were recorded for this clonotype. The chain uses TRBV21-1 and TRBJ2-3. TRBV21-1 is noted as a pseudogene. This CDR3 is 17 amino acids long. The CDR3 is CASSTQRVASYTDTQYF. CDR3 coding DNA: TGTGCCAGCAGCACTCAAAGGGTGGCTTCCTACACAGATACGCAGTATTTT.

The CDR3 sequence: CASSLAPGDISTGELFF. The DNA of the CDR3 is TGTGCCAGCAGCTTAGCGCCCGGGGACATTAGCACCGGGGAGCTGTTTTTT. This chain links TRBV7-2 with TRBJ2-2, with D tentatively TRBD1 (6 bases). The V end was cut by 0 bases, the J end by 4 bases, with 15 bases between. The CDR3 spans 17 residues. Germline values: CDR1 SGHTA, CDR2 FQGNSA.

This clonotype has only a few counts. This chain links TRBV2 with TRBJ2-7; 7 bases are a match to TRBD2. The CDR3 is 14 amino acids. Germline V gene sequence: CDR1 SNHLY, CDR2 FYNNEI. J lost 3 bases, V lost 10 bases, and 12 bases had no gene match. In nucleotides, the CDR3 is TGTGCCATGGCAATCGCTAGCGGAAACTACGAGCAGTACTTC. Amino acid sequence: CAMAIASGNYEQYF.

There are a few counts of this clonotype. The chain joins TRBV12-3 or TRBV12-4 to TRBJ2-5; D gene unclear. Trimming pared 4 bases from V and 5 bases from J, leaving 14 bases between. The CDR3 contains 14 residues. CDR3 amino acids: CASSSTALGETQYF. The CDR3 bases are TGTGCCAGCAGTTCAACCGCCCTTGGGGAGACCCAGTACTTC.

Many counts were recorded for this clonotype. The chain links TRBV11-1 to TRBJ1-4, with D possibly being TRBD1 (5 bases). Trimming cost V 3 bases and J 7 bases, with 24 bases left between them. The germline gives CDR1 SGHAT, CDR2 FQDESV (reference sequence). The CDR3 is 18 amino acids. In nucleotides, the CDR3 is TGTGCCAGCAGCTTGGAGGGACGGCCCCGGCGGGGTGGTGAAAAACTGTTTTTT. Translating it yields CASSLEGRPRRGGEKLFF.

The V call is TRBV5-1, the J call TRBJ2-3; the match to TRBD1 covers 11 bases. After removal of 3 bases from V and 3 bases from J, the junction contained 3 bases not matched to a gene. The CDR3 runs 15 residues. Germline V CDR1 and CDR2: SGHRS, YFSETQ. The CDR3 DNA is TGCGCCAGCAGCTGGACAGGGGGCATTACAGATACGCAGTATTTT. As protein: CASSWTGGITDTQYF.

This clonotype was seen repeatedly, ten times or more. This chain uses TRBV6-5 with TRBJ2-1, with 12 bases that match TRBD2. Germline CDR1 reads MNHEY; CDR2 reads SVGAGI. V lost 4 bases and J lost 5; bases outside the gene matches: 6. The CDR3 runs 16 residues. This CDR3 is CASSSMTSGSDNEQFF. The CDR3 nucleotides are TGTGCCAGCAGTTCGATGACTAGCGGGAGTGACAATGAGCAGTTCTTC.

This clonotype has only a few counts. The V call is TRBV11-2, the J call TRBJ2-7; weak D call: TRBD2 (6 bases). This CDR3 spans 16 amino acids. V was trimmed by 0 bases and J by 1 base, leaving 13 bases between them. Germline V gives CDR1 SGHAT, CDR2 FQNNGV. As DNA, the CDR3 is TGTGCCAGCAGCTTAGAGGCTGGCGGGGCTTCCTACGAGCAGTACTTC. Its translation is CASSLEAGGASYEQYF.

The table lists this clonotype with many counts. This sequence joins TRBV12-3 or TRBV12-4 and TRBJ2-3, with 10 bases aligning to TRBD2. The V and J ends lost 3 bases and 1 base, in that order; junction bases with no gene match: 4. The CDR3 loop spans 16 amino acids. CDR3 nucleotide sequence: TGTGCCAGCAGTTTCCCAACTAGCGGGGGCACAGATACGCAGTATTTT. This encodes CASSFPTSGGTDTQYF.

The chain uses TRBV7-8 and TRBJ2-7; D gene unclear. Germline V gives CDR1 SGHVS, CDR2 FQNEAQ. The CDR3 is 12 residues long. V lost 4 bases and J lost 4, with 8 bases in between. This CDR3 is CASSSTPYEQYF. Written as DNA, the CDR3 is TGTGCCAGCAGCTCTACTCCTTACGAGCAGTACTTC.

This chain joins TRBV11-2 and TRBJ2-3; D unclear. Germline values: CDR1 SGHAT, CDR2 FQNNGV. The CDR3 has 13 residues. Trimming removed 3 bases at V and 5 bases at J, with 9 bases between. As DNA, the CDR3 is TGTGCCAGCAGCTTTAGGTTTCTAGATACGCAGTATTTT. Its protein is CASSFRFLDTQYF.

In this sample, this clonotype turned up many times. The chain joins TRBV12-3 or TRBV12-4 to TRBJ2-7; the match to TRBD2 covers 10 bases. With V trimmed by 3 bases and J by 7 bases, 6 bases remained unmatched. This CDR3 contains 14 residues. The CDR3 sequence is CASSFGLAGVEQYF. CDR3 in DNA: TGTGCCAGCAGTTTTGGGCTAGCGGGAGTTGAGCAGTACTTC.

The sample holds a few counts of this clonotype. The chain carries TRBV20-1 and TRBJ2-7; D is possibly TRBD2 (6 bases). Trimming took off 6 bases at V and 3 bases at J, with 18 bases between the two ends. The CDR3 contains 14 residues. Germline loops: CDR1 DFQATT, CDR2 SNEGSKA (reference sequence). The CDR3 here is CSARPTLGGYEQYF. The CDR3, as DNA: TGCAGTGCCCGACCGACTCTCGGGGGCTACGAGCAGTACTTC.

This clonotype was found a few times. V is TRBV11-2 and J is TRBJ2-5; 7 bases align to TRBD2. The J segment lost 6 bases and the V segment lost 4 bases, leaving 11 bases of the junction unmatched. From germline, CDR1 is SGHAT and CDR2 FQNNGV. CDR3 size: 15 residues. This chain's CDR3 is CASSSGLEAVKTQYF. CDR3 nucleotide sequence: TGTGCCAGCAGCTCTGGACTAGAGGCAGTTAAGACCCAGTACTTC.

CDR3 amino acids: CSALGGSYNEQFF. For the CDR3, the DNA is TGCAGCGCTCTCGGGGGGTCCTACAATGAGCAGTTCTTC. The chain recombines TRBV29-1 with TRBJ2-1; 7 nucleotides line up with TRBD2. V lost 7 bases and J lost 1; bases outside the gene matches: 4. CDR1 and CDR2 from the germline V gene are SQVTM and ANQGSEA. The CDR3 sequence is 13 residues long.

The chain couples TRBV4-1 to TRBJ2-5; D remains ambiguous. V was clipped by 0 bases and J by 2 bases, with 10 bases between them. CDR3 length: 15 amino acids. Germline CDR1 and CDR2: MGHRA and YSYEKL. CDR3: CASSQDFNPQETQYF. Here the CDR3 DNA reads TGCGCCAGCAGCCAAGATTTTAATCCGCAAGAGACCCAGTACTTC.

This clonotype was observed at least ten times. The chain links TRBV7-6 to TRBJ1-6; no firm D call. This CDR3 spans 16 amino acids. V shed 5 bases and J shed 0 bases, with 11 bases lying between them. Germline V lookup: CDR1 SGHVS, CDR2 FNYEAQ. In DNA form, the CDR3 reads TGTGCCAGCAGCAAGACGGCGAGCTCCTATAATTCACCCCTCCACTTT. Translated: CASSKTASSYNSPLHF.